The rows below give T cell receptor beta chains drawn from one sample of a study of Tregs in tolerant kidney transplant recipients. Clones were sequenced by immunoSEQ multiplex PCR, and TCRdb holds only the in-frame ones, with some missing. The sample has around 52,000 clones; around 88% are singletons. Material: CD4+ T cells from blood. The receptor source for this set is a human donor in good health. Both conserved end residues are part of each CDR3. A D gene is named only where the DNA matches it firmly. Some rows mark clone size as missing; the rest say once, few, many or name a class of expanded clone.

v_call	d_call	clone_size	j_call	cdr3_nt	cdr3_aa
TRBV7-9	NA	NA	TRBJ2-3	TGTGCCAGCAGCTTGGGACCTGACGGAACAGATACGCAGTATTTT	CASSLGPDGTDTQYF
TRBV19	NA	NA	TRBJ2-1	TGTGCCAGTAGGCCCTTAAAACAGGGCGGCCACAATGAGCAGTTCTTC	CASRPLKQGGHNEQFF
TRBV29-1	NA	NA	TRBJ2-5	TGCAGCGTTTCGAAAGCTATGTCTGAGACCCAGTACTTC	CSVSKAMSETQYF
TRBV7-6	TRBD1	NA	TRBJ1-4	TGTGCCAGCAGCATCGGGACAGCTAATGAAAAACTGTTTTTT	CASSIGTANEKLFF
TRBV7-9	TRBD2	NA	TRBJ2-3	TGTGCCAGCAGCTTAGCGGCGGGAGGGCCCCGCACAGATACGCAGTATTTT	CASSLAAGGPRTDTQYF
TRBV19	NA	NA	TRBJ1-1	TGTGCCAGTAGGGACACGGGGACACGAGGCACTGAAGCTTTCTTT	CASRDTGTRGTEAFF
TRBV29-1	NA	NA	TRBJ2-3	TGCAGCGTTGAAGATCGGTGGGTCCAGACGCAGTATTTT	CSVEDRWVQTQYF
TRBV29-1	TRBD1	NA	TRBJ1-2	TGCAGCGCTGGGGACAGGGTCGATGGCTACACCTTC	CSAGDRVDGYTF
TRBV7-2	TRBD2	few	TRBJ2-5	TGTGCCAGCAGCTTTGGCGGGGGGCCGGGAGAGACCCAGTACTTC	CASSFGGGPGETQYF
TRBV30	NA	NA	TRBJ1-5	TGTGCCTGGAGTACGTCCGGGAATCAGCCCCAGCATTTT	CAWSTSGNQPQHF
TRBV11-2	NA	few	TRBJ2-3	TGTGCCAGCAGCTTAGGCAAAGGGGATACGCAGTATTTT	CASSLGKGDTQYF
TRBV5-6	TRBD2	NA	TRBJ2-2	TGTGCCAGCAGCTTGGAAAGCGGGGGGCGGACCGGGGAGCTGTTTTTT	CASSLESGGRTGELFF
TRBV2	NA	NA	TRBJ2-1	TGTGCCAGCAGTGAACGGCCGGGGGAGCAGTTCTTC	CASSERPGEQFF
TRBV6-5	NA	NA	TRBJ2-7	TGTGCCAGCAGTCGCCGGACAGACAGCGAGCAGTACTTC	CASSRRTDSEQYF
TRBV28	TRBD1	NA	TRBJ2-6	TGTGCCAGCAGCGACCGGGACAGGGGTTCCGGGGCCAACGTCCTGACTTTC	CASSDRDRGSGANVLTF